Below, 11 T cell receptor beta chains from the same sample are listed, as sequenced in a study of cytotoxic CD8 clonotypes in ibrutinib-treated CLL. The protocol was immunoSEQ multiplex PCR, while the TCRdb copy is restricted to in-frame clones and leaves out a portion. Counted here are approximately 170,000 clones, nearly 90% occurring once; the ten biggest clones make up 3% to 3.5%. Sequencing was performed on PBMCs, taken at disease progression, from a patient treated with ibrutinib. The receptors derive from a human donor with chronic lymphocytic leukemia.

V gene TRBV7-9 combines with J gene TRBJ2-7; 10 nucleotides line up with TRBD2. Germline values: CDR1 SEHNR, CDR2 FQNEAQ (reference sequence). The CDR3 covers 14 residues. The junction had 13 bases not matched to a gene; V was cut back by 10 bases and J by 7 bases. The CDR3: CAIGDSGRSGEQYF. CDR3 DNA sequence: TGTGCCATTGGCGATAGCGGGAGGTCGGGGGAGCAGTACTTC. Together with reference TRBV7-9 and TRBJ2-7, the CDR3 gives the full variable domain: DTGVSQNPRHKITKRGQNVTFRCDPISEHNRLYWYRQTLGQGPEFLTYFQNEAQLEKSRLLSDRFSAERPKGSFSTLEIQRTEQGDSAMYLCAIGDSGRSGEQYFGPGTRLTVT.

The chain has TRBV27 and TRBJ2-7; TRBD2 agrees at 15 bases. The CDR3 has 16 amino acids. The ends lost 2 bases at V and 12 bases at J; junction bases unmatched: 11. CDR1 is MNHEY, CDR2 SMNVEV, per germline (reference sequence). CDR3 sequence: CASSLHGLAGGVPLYF. CDR3 sequence (DNA): TGTGCCAGCAGTTTACATGGACTAGCGGGAGGGGTCCCCCTGTACTTC.

The rearrangement joins TRBV6-1 to TRBJ2-5; D possibly corresponds to TRBD1 (5 bases). This CDR3 has 10 residues. CDR1 is MNHNS, CDR2 SASEGT, per germline. V shed 8 bases and J shed 5 bases, with 6 bases lying between them. CDR3 in DNA: TGTGCCAGCTACAGGGAGACCCAGTACTTC. This encodes CASYRETQYF.

The chain joins TRBV9 to TRBJ2-7; tentatively, D is TRBD1 (5 bases). V was clipped by 3 bases and J by 0 bases, with 13 bases between them. The CDR3 is 15 residues long. Germline loops: CDR1 SGDLS, CDR2 YYNGEE. This CDR3 reads CASSEGAASSYEQYF. The DNA for the CDR3 is TGTGCCAGCAGCGAAGGGGCAGCTAGCTCCTACGAGCAGTACTTC. Full variable domain (missing parts from reference TRBV9 and TRBJ2-7): DSGVTQTPKHLITATGQRVTLRCSPRSGDLSVYWYQQSLDQGLQFLIQYYNGEERAKGNILERFSAQQFPDLHSELNLSSLELGDSALYFCASSEGAASSYEQYFGPGTRLTVT.

The J gene is TRBJ1-2, the V gene TRBV6-1; D is unclear. Per the germline V gene, CDR1 is MNHNS and CDR2 is SASEGT. This CDR3 is 14 amino acids long. Between the trimmed V and J ends, which lost 7 bases and 2 bases, there was a span of 14 bases. The CDR3 sequence is CASILDLLNYGYTF. CDR3 sequence (DNA): TGTGCCAGCATCCTGGACCTCCTAAACTATGGCTACACCTTC.

This chain links TRBV11-3 with TRBJ2-3, with 7 nucleotides matching TRBD2. Germline trimming cut 5 bases from V and 2 bases from J; bases unmatched to any gene: 10. CDR3 length: 16 residues. CDR1 SGHNT and CDR2 YENEEA come from the germline V gene. The CDR3 region is CASSPGREYSTDTQYF. In DNA, the CDR3 is TGTGCCAGCAGCCCCGGGCGGGAGTACTCCACAGATACGCAGTATTTT.

The chain has TRBV20-1 and TRBJ2-7, with D unclear. Deletions cut 3 bases from V and 1 base from J, with 4 bases between. Per the germline V gene, CDR1 is DFQATT and CDR2 is SNEGSKA (reference sequence). CDR3 length equals 11 residues. This CDR3 reads CSARGSYEQYF. The CDR3 nucleotides are TGCAGTGCTAGGGGGTCCTACGAGCAGTACTTC.

The chain has TRBV5-1 and TRBJ2-7, with 7 bases lining up with TRBD2. CDR1 and CDR2 from the germline V gene are SGHRS and YFSETQ. V dropped 3 bases and J dropped 2; count of bases not matched to a gene: 14. This CDR3 is 17 amino acids long. The CDR3 reads CASSSERTGGPTYEQYF. CDR3 in DNA: TGCGCCAGCAGCTCTGAGAGGACGGGAGGCCCAACCTACGAGCAGTACTTC. The whole variable domain, remainder taken from reference TRBV5-1 and TRBJ2-7, is KAGVTQTPRYLIKTRGQQVTLSCSPISGHRSVSWYQQTPGQGLQFLFEYFSETQRNKGNFPGRFSGRQFSNSRSEMNVSTLELGDSALYLCASSSERTGGPTYEQYFGPGTRLTVT.

This sequence joins TRBV27 and TRBJ1-4, with 9 bases that match TRBD1. CDR1 is MNHEY, CDR2 SMNVEV, per germline (reference sequence). CDR3 length equals 17 residues. V trimming: 6 bases; J trimming: 8 bases; junction bases outside the gene matches: 16. In nucleotides, the CDR3 is TGTGCCAGCAGCCTGAAATCCCCCGGGACAGGGTTGGAAAAACTGTTTTTT. This sequence encodes CASSLKSPGTGLEKLFF. The full variable domain, in which reference TRBV27 and TRBJ1-4 provide the parts outside the CDR3, is EAQVTQNPRYLITVTGKKLTVTCSQNMNHEYMSWYRQDPGLGLRQIYYSMNVEVTDKGDVPEGYKVSRKEKRNFPLILESPSPNQTSLYFCASSLKSPGTGLEKLFFGSGTQLSVL.

The rearrangement joins TRBV28 to TRBJ1-4, with D uncertain. Germline CDR1 MDHEN, CDR2 SYDVKM. CDR3 length equals 15 residues. Deletions cut 6 bases from V and 0 bases from J, with 11 bases between. Here the CDR3 reads CASSQARATNEKLFF. CDR3 nucleotides: TGTGCCAGCAGCCAGGCAAGAGCAACTAATGAAAAACTGTTTTTT.

The V and J genes are TRBV9 and TRBJ2-3; 12 nucleotides line up with TRBD2. V lost 4 bases and J lost 2; bases outside the gene matches: 5. The CDR3 covers 16 residues. Germline values: CDR1 SGDLS, CDR2 YYNGEE. CDR3 residues: CASSTTSGGFTDTQYF. Written as DNA, the CDR3 is TGTGCCAGCAGCACGACTAGCGGGGGATTCACAGATACGCAGTATTTT.